This T cell receptor beta chain comes out of a study of CD8 T cells in Susac syndrome (dated by TCRdb to between 2018 and 2021). Regarding the research as a whole: Of the Susac syndrome patients who were sequenced, roughly eight were in clinical remission while more than five had clinically active disease. The clonality of the CD8+ T cell repertoire was compared across approximately 11 healthy donors, around 14 Susac syndrome patients and around 16 multiple sclerosis patients. At the time of blood withdrawal, Susac syndrome patients were either therapy-naive, taking corticosteroids (with some also receiving IVIg), or on IVIg alone. The study used repertoire sequencing to test whether antigen drove CD8+ T cell activation and differentiation in Susac syndrome. What the work shows at the level of the full study, not this receptor alone: The study acknowledged that relatively few individuals were included in the TCR sequencing and HLA analysis. Clonal expansion was seen in Susac syndrome CD8+ repertoires, peaking in CD8+ TEMRA cells and being greater in clinically active patients than in remitting ones. Approximately 17 Susac-specific public clones were identified in the total CD8+ repertoire, and roughly five Susac-specific public clones were identified in the CD8+ TEMRA repertoire.

Reading the germline V gene gives CDR1 MNHEY and CDR2 SVGAGI. The CDR3 runs 14 amino acids, cysteine and phenylalanine included. The sequence is cut down to CDR3 DNA, 42 bases in frame from base 1. V drops 0 bases and J drops 3 bases, leaving 9 bases in between. Peripheral blood CD8+ and CD4+ T cells from healthy donors, Susac syndrome patients and multiple sclerosis patients were profiled by high-throughput TCR beta sequencing. Recently defined diagnostic criteria for definite or probable disease were met by the Susac syndrome patients. CD8+ TEMRA cells were enriched by FACS, while bulk CD8+ and CD4+ T cells were purified by magnetic negative isolation. Blood was drawn into EDTA tubes, processed within 24 hours, and PBMCs were isolated by density gradient centrifugation. PBMCs intended for TCR sequencing were cryopreserved in liquid nitrogen and were subsequently thawed in a 37 degrees C water bath. The sorted or isolated CD4+, CD8+ and CD8+ TEMRA cells reached a purity of at least 90%.

RNA was extracted using the RNeasy kit, and about 0.45 to 1 microgram was reverse transcribed with random hexamers. The immunoSEQ multiplex PCR assay, covering 54 Vbeta and 13 Jbeta segments, was used to amplify TCR beta CDR3 regions. PCR amplification bias was corrected by using a synthetic template baseline for primer optimization and computational correction. The study's processing was this. Reads were annotated to V, D and J genes according to IMGT and were analyzed with immunoSEQ Analyzer, with only productive sequences retained. Clonality was computed as one minus Shannon entropy normalized by log2 of the number of productive unique sequences. Public and private clones were assessed among the 100 most prevalent clones of each patient and control. Clones were defined as Susac-specific if absent from the healthy and MS cohorts, from 900 to 1,200 published viral clones and from other ImmuneACCESS disease sequences. Using fastp trimming at Q25 and MiXCR clonotype assembly, TCRdb reanalyzed the public sequencing data and kept in-frame beta chains. Every entry covers one CDR3 protein and lists the most common genes and DNA from its rows. The authors' filters were not applied to this entry. The sample table lists some 110,000 distinct CDR3 sequences, about 94% of them with a count of one. The ten largest clones add up to around 0.28% of the sample.

This clonotype has only one observation. The antigen it recognizes is unknown. No qualities accompany the bases; no much larger clone lies one base away. Single-read evidence is weak. The receptor chain draws on TRBV6-5 and TRBJ2-7; the D gene assignment is ambiguous. Sequencing was performed on CD8+ T cells from PBMCs. This TCR derives from a human donor with Susac syndrome. The DNA sequence follows: TGTGCCAGCAGTTACTCTGGGCTAGGCTACGAGCAGTACTTC. The translation is CASSYSGLGYEQYF.